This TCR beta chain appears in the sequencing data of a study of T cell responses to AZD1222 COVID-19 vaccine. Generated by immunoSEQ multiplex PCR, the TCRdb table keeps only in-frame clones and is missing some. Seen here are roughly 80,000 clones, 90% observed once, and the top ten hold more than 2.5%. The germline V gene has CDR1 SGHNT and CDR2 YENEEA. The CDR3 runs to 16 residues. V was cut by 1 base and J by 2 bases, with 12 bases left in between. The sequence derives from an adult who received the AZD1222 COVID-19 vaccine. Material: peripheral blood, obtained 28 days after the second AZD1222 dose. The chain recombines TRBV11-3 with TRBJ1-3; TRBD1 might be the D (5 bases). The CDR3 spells CASSLAFRQTGNTIYF. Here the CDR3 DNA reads TGTGCCAGCAGCTTAGCCTTCAGACAGACTGGAAACACCATATATTTT.